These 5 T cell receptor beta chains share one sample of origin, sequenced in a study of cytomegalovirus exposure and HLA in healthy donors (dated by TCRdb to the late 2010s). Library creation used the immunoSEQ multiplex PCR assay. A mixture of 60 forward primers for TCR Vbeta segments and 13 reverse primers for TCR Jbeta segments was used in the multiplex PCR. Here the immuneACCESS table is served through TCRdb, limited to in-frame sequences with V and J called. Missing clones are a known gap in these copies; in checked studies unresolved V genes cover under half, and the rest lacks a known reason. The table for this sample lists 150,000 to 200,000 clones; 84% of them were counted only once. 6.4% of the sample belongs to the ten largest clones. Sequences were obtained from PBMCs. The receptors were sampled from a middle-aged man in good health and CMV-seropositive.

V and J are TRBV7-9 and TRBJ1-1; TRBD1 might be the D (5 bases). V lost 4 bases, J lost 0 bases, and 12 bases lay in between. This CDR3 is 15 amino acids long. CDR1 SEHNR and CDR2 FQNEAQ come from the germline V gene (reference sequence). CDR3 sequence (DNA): TGTGCCAGCAGCTCTCAAGGACAACTGAACACTGAAGCTTTCTTT. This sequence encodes CASSSQGQLNTEAFF. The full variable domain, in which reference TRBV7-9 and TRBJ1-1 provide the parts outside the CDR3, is DTGVSQNPRHKITKRGQNVTFRCDPISEHNRLYWYRQTLGQGPEFLTYFQNEAQLEKSRLLSDRFSAERPKGSFSTLEIQRTEQGDSAMYLCASSSQGQLNTEAFFGQGTRLTVV.

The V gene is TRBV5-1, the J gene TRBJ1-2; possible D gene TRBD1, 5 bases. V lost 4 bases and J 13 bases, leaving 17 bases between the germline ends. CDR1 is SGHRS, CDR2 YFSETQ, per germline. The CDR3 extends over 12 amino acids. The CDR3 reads CASSGGTDSFTF. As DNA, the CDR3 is TGCGCCAGCAGCGGGGGGACGGACTCCTTCACCTTC.

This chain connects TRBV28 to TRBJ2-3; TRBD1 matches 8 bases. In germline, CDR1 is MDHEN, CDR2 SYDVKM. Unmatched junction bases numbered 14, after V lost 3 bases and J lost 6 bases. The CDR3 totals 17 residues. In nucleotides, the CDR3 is TGTGCCAGCAGTTTGAGTTCCGGGACAGGTTATTCTGATACGCAGTATTTT. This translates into CASSLSSGTGYSDTQYF.

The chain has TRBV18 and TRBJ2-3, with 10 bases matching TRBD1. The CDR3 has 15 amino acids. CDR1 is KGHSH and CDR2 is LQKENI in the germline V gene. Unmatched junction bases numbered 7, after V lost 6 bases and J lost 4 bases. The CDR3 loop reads CASSLGQGSADTQYF. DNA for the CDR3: TGTGCCAGCTCGCTGGGACAGGGGAGTGCAGATACGCAGTATTTT. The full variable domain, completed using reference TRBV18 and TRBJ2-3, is NAGVMQNPRHLVRRRGQEARLRCSPMKGHSHVYWYRQLPEEGLKFMVYLQKENIIDESGMPKERFSAEFPKEGPSILRIQQVVRGDSAAYFCASSLGQGSADTQYFGPGTRLTVL.

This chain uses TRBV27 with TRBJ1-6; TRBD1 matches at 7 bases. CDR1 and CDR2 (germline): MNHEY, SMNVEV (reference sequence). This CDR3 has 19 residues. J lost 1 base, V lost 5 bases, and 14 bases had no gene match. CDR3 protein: CASSRGQVNERSYNSPLHF. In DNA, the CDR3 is TGTGCCAGCAGTAGAGGACAGGTCAACGAAAGGTCCTATAATTCACCCCTCCACTTT.